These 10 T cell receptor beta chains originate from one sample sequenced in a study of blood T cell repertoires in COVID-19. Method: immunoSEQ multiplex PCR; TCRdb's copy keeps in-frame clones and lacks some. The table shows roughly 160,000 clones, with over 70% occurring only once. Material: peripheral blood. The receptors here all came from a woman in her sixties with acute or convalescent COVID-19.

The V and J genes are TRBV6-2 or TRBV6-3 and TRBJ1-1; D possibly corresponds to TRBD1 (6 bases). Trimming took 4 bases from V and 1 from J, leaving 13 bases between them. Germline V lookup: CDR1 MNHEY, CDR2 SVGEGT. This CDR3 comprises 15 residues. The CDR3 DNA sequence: TGTGCCAGCAGTTCGAGGGGGGGAAGGAACACTGAAGCTTTCTTT. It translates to CASSSRGGRNTEAFF.

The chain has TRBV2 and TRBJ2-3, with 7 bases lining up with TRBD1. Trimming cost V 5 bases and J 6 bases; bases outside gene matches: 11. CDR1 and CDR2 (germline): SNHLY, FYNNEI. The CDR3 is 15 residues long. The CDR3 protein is CASSITGVSQDTQYF. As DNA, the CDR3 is TGTGCCAGCAGTATAACAGGGGTTTCCCAGGATACGCAGTATTTT.

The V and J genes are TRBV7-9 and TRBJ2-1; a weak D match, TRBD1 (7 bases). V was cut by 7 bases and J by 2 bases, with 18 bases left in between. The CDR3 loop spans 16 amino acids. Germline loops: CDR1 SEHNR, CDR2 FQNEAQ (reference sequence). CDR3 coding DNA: TGTGCCAGCACCCAGTTTGGAGGGGGCGCCTACAATGAGCAGTTCTTC. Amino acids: CASTQFGGGAYNEQFF.

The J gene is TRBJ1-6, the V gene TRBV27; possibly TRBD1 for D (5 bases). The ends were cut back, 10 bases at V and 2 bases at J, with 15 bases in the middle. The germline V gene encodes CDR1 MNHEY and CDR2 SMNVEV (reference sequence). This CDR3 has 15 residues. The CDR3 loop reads CATTGGSPYNSPLHF. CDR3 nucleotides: TGTGCCACCACCGGGGGGAGCCCCTATAATTCACCCCTCCACTTT.

CDR3 bases: TGTGCCAGCAGTCCTCAGGGGCCCTACTATGGCTACACCTTC. Protein product: CASSPQGPYYGYTF. This chain joins TRBV6-6 and TRBJ1-2; TRBD1 might be the D (6 bases). Trimming removed 5 bases at V and 3 bases at J, with 13 bases between. The CDR3 has 14 residues. CDR1 is MNHNY and CDR2 is SVGAGI in the germline V gene (reference sequence).

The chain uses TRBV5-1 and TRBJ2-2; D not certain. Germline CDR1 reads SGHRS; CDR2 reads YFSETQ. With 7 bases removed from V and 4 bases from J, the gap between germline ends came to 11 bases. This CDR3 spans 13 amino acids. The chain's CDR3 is CASQSASTGELFF. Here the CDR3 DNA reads TGCGCCAGCCAAAGCGCGAGCACCGGGGAGCTGTTTTTT.

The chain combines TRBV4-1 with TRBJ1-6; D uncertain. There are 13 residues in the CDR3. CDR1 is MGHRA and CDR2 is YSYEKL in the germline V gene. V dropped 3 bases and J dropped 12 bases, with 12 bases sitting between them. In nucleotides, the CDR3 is TGCGCCAGCAGCCAGACCGAGGATGGACCCCTCCACTTT. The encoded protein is CASSQTEDGPLHF.

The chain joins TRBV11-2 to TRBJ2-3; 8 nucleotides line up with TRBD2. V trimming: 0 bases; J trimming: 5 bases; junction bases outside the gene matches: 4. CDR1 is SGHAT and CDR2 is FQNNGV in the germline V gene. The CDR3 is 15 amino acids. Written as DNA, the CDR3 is TGTGCCAGCAGCTTAGACCGGGGGGGGGTAGATACGCAGTATTTT. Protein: CASSLDRGGVDTQYF.

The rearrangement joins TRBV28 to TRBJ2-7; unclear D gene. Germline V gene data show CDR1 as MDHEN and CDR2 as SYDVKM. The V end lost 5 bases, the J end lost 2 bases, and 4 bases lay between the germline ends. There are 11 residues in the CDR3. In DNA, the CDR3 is TGTGCCAGCAGTCCCGCCTACGAGCAGTACTTC. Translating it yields CASSPAYEQYF.

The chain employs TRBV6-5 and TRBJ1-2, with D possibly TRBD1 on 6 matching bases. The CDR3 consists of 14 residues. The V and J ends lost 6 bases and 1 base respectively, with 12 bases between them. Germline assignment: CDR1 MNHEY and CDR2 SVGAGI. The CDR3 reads CASRAGTYNYGYTF. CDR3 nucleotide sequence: TGTGCCAGCAGGGCCGGGACATATAACTATGGCTACACCTTC.